These T cell receptor beta chains were read from a single sample in a study of cytomegalovirus exposure and HLA in healthy donors. The table came from immunoSEQ multiplex PCR; TCRdb's copy has only in-frame clones and leaves some out. This sample's clone table lists about 76,000 clones. Source material: PBMCs. The source of these receptors is a woman in her thirties or forties in good health and CMV-seropositive. CDR3s leave out the opening cysteine and the closing phenylalanine or tryptophan. Each record gives: J gene, V gene, D gene, CDR3 protein. The D gene is left open where the match is weak.

j_gene: TRBJ1-1
v_gene: TRBV7-2
d_gene: .
CDR3aa: ASGGGNTEAF

j_gene: TRBJ2-7
v_gene: TRBV19
d_gene: TRBD2
CDR3aa: ASSISLAGEVPYEQY

j_gene: TRBJ2-2
v_gene: TRBV11-2
d_gene: .
CDR3aa: ASSNQGFYTGELF

j_gene: TRBJ1-1
v_gene: TRBV27
d_gene: .
CDR3aa: ASRIQGLNTEAF

j_gene: TRBJ1-1
v_gene: TRBV19
d_gene: TRBD1
CDR3aa: ASSFNRGIGAF

j_gene: TRBJ2-5
v_gene: TRBV4-1
d_gene: TRBD1
CDR3aa: ASSHGYFRDRGEETQY

j_gene: TRBJ2-6
v_gene: TRBV7-2
d_gene: .
CDR3aa: ASSLASTGANVLT

j_gene: TRBJ2-1
v_gene: TRBV7-2
d_gene: TRBD2
CDR3aa: ASSPEGIAGAKEQF

j_gene: TRBJ2-3
v_gene: TRBV4-1
d_gene: TRBD2
CDR3aa: ASRREGTDTQY

j_gene: TRBJ1-6
v_gene: TRBV7-2
d_gene: TRBD1
CDR3aa: ASRPTGGIRNSPLH

j_gene: TRBJ1-4
v_gene: TRBV5-6
d_gene: .
CDR3aa: ASNGRGDEKLF

j_gene: TRBJ1-2
v_gene: TRBV9
d_gene: TRBD1
CDR3aa: ASSVGDRAGDGYGYT

j_gene: TRBJ2-7
v_gene: TRBV7-6
d_gene: TRBD2
CDR3aa: ASSPGYVTSGGLMYEQY

j_gene: TRBJ1-2
v_gene: TRBV6-4
d_gene: TRBD1
CDR3aa: ASSAGTGLGNYGYT

j_gene: TRBJ2-3
v_gene: TRBV6-1
d_gene: TRBD2
CDR3aa: ASSALAGSTDTQY

j_gene: TRBJ1-2
v_gene: TRBV5-6
d_gene: .
CDR3aa: ASSAQASYGYT

j_gene: TRBJ2-7
v_gene: TRBV9
d_gene: TRBD2
CDR3aa: ASSPRGGGGAYEQY

j_gene: TRBJ2-6
v_gene: TRBV11-2
d_gene: .
CDR3aa: ASSLGQLYSSGANVLT

j_gene: TRBJ2-1
v_gene: TRBV7-6
d_gene: TRBD1
CDR3aa: ASSSTGGGIDEQF

j_gene: TRBJ2-6
v_gene: TRBV15
d_gene: .
CDR3aa: ATSRDNSGANVLT

j_gene: TRBJ1-4
v_gene: TRBV19
d_gene: TRBD1
CDR3aa: ASSRRGGTGEKLF

j_gene: TRBJ1-3
v_gene: TRBV4-2
d_gene: .
CDR3aa: ASSQDETAGNTIY

j_gene: TRBJ1-2
v_gene: TRBV6-1
d_gene: .
CDR3aa: ASSTGNYGYT

j_gene: TRBJ1-1
v_gene: TRBV6-4
d_gene: .
CDR3aa: ASSFSLNTEAF

j_gene: TRBJ2-7
v_gene: TRBV4-1
d_gene: .
CDR3aa: ASSQTAQFLYEQY

j_gene: TRBJ2-2
v_gene: TRBV6-4
d_gene: TRBD2
CDR3aa: ASSELAGANTGELF

j_gene: TRBJ2-7
v_gene: TRBV5-1
d_gene: TRBD2
CDR3aa: ASSSRAGVNEQY

j_gene: TRBJ1-6
v_gene: TRBV28
d_gene: .
CDR3aa: ASSLSAAGLGNSPLH

j_gene: TRBJ1-2
v_gene: TRBV4-3
d_gene: TRBD1
CDR3aa: ASSQDPRTGGVYT

j_gene: TRBJ2-1
v_gene: TRBV15
d_gene: .
CDR3aa: ATSRTVSYNEQF

j_gene: TRBJ1-3
v_gene: TRBV11-2
d_gene: .
CDR3aa: ASSLWSAQRGNTIY

j_gene: TRBJ1-1
v_gene: TRBV7-9
d_gene: TRBD1
CDR3aa: ASSTGTDNTEAF

j_gene: TRBJ1-2
v_gene: TRBV27
d_gene: .
CDR3aa: ASSFSKITGPYGYT

j_gene: TRBJ2-3
v_gene: TRBV6-1
d_gene: .
CDR3aa: ASTWTPIPYTQY

j_gene: TRBJ1-1
v_gene: TRBV10-3
d_gene: .
CDR3aa: AIRAGGDTEAF

j_gene: TRBJ1-4
v_gene: TRBV4-3
d_gene: .
CDR3aa: ASSFREGEKLF

j_gene: TRBJ2-2
v_gene: TRBV28
d_gene: TRBD1
CDR3aa: ASSPTGYNTGELF

j_gene: TRBJ1-4
v_gene: TRBV9
d_gene: .
CDR3aa: ASSPSGAGGEKLF

j_gene: TRBJ2-5
v_gene: TRBV19
d_gene: .
CDR3aa: ASSIEGARYGETQY

j_gene: TRBJ2-7
v_gene: TRBV18
d_gene: .
CDR3aa: ASSPLSSYEQY

j_gene: TRBJ1-3
v_gene: TRBV7-2
d_gene: .
CDR3aa: ASSLGKGPSSGNTIY

j_gene: TRBJ1-2
v_gene: TRBV28
d_gene: .
CDR3aa: ASSSLTGGYT

j_gene: TRBJ2-7
v_gene: TRBV28
d_gene: TRBD1
CDR3aa: ASCLRDRISYEQY

j_gene: TRBJ2-1
v_gene: TRBV28
d_gene: TRBD2
CDR3aa: ASSPRRRASGITYNEQF

j_gene: TRBJ1-4
v_gene: TRBV28
d_gene: TRBD1
CDR3aa: ASSFRQGDGEKLF

j_gene: TRBJ1-5
v_gene: TRBV10-3
d_gene: .
CDR3aa: AISEWAKEGQPQH

j_gene: TRBJ2-1
v_gene: TRBV2
d_gene: TRBD1
CDR3aa: ASREQGAGYNEQF

j_gene: TRBJ1-1
v_gene: TRBV4-3
d_gene: .
CDR3aa: ASSQDPEGEPYTEAF

j_gene: TRBJ1-2
v_gene: TRBV7-9
d_gene: .
CDR3aa: ASSPDKSGYT